One T cell receptor beta chain is described in this entry. Germline V gene lookup returns CDR1 SGHDT and CDR2 YYEEEE. The CDR3 is 11 residues long. Trimming took off 7 bases at V and 9 bases at J, with 12 bases between the two ends. This record belongs to a study of blood T cell repertoires in COVID-19. Across the study: Donors in the United States, Italy and Spain gave samples during acute or convalescent COVID-19. PBMCs, B-cell-depleted T cells, or T cells were the source of the cDNA or gDNA that made up the material.

Followed longitudinally, the Seattle patients had been enrolled during active infection. Authors' processing steps: Researchers report that nucleated cell counts were estimated from reference gene primer amplification. TCRdb keeps only in-frame clones here, not all; method: immunoSEQ multiplex PCR. That table supplies the V and J calls and clone size; D and trimming were determined from the DNA. The data hold over 75,000 clones, with approximately 90% observed a single time. This chain joins TRBV5-6 and TRBJ2-3, with a weak D call TRBD2 (5 bases). The receptor comes from a human donor with COVID-19, enrolled during active disease. The donor label of this sample is uncertain. Sample: peripheral blood. For the CDR3, the DNA is TGTGCCAGCTCACGAGAGGGAACGCAGTATTTT. Encoded protein: CASSREGTQYF.